These T cell receptor beta chains were read from a single sample in a study of blood T cell repertoires in COVID-19. Profiling relied on immunoSEQ multiplex PCR, and the TCRdb table lists in-frame clones only, not all of them. The sample has 100,000 to 150,000 clones, 80% to 90% seen once. Sequenced sample: peripheral blood. These receptors all come from a woman in her fifties or sixties with acute or convalescent COVID-19. Each CDR3 is given with its conserved first and last residue. D genes are given only for firm matches. Some rows mark clone size as missing; the rest say once, few, many or name a class of expanded clone.

V	D	size	J	CDR3	DNA
TRBV30	.	.	TRBJ1-1	CAWQRVVGTEAFF	TGTGCCTGGCAGAGGGTCGTGGGCACTGAAGCTTTCTTT
TRBV27	TRBD1	.	TRBJ2-2	CASSSWQGANTGELFF	TGTGCCAGCAGTTCGTGGCAGGGGGCAAACACCGGGGAGCTGTTTTTT
TRBV9	.	many	TRBJ2-2	CASSSRTGVPGELFF	TGTGCCAGCAGCAGTCGGACGGGGGTTCCCGGGGAGCTGTTTTTT
TRBV19	TRBD1	once	TRBJ1-6	CASNPDRGLNSPLHF	TGTGCCAGCAACCCGGACAGGGGGCTTAATTCACCCCTCCACTTT
TRBV24-1	TRBD1	.	TRBJ1-5	CATSDRQTGGNQPQHF	TGTGCCACCAGTGACCGTCAGACAGGGGGCAATCAGCCCCAGCATTTT
TRBV15	TRBD2	.	TRBJ2-1	CATSTGGSSYNEQFF	TGTGCCACCAGCACCGGGGGGAGCTCCTACAATGAGCAGTTCTTC
TRBV7-3	.	.	TRBJ2-2	CASSLTFDPSAKGTGELFF	TGTGCCAGCAGCTTAACATTCGACCCTAGCGCTAAGGGCACCGGGGAGCTGTTTTTT
TRBV7-9	.	.	TRBJ1-1	CASSFRQVNTEAFF	TGTGCCAGCAGCTTCCGACAGGTGAACACTGAAGCTTTCTTT
TRBV5-4	TRBD1	.	TRBJ1-1	CASSLGRGLPEAFF	TGTGCCAGCAGCTTGGGCAGGGGGCTTCCTGAAGCTTTCTTT
TRBV24-1	.	.	TRBJ1-6	CATSDPKSVSGNSPLHF	TGTGCCACCAGTGACCCTAAGTCGGTGTCCGGTAATTCACCCCTCCACTTT
TRBV2	.	.	TRBJ1-5	CASSGLAVNQPQHF	TGTGCCAGCAGTGGTCTGGCAGTCAATCAGCCCCAGCATTTT
TRBV14	TRBD2	.	TRBJ2-1	CASSIAGYNEQFF	TGTGCCAGCAGCATAGCGGGATACAATGAGCAGTTCTTC
TRBV19	TRBD2	.	TRBJ2-5	CASTGTSGLSRETQYF	TGTGCCAGTACCGGGACTAGCGGGCTCAGCAGGGAGACCCAGTACTTC
TRBV27	.	.	TRBJ2-7	CASSLALGGAYEQYF	TGTGCCAGCAGTTTAGCCTTAGGAGGGGCCTACGAGCAGTACTTC
TRBV6-5	TRBD1	.	TRBJ1-2	CASRVTGWDAGYTF	TGTGCCAGCAGGGTGACAGGGTGGGATGCTGGCTACACCTTC
TRBV6-1	.	.	TRBJ1-5	CASSEAQPSQPQHF	TGTGCCAGCAGTGAAGCGCAACCGAGTCAGCCCCAGCATTTT
TRBV24-1	TRBD2	.	TRBJ2-1	CATARAGDHEQFF	TGTGCCACCGCCCGCGCGGGAGACCATGAGCAGTTCTTC
TRBV7-7	.	once	TRBJ2-6	CATVRQGRREGANVLTF	TGTGCTACCGTCAGGCAGGGCCGCCGGGAGGGGGCCAACGTCCTGACTTTC
TRBV25-1	TRBD1	.	TRBJ1-2	CASTPSGGTAYGYTF	TGTGCCAGCACCCCCTCAGGTGGGACAGCATATGGCTACACCTTC
TRBV3-1/TRBV3-2	.	.	TRBJ2-6	CASSQDWRPNESGANVLTF	TGTGCCAGCAGCCAAGATTGGAGACCGAACGAGTCTGGGGCCAACGTCCTGACTTTC
TRBV11-3	.	.	TRBJ2-2	CASSRSGVTGELFF	TGTGCCAGCAGCCGCTCAGGGGTTACCGGGGAGCTGTTTTTT
TRBV3-1/TRBV3-2	.	.	TRBJ1-1	CASSQVPGPVTEAFF	TGTGCCAGCAGCCAAGTACCAGGGCCGGTCACTGAAGCTTTCTTT
TRBV24-1	.	.	TRBJ1-4	CATYLGRLREKLFF	TGTGCCACCTACCTGGGCAGGCTCCGTGAAAAACTGTTTTTT
TRBV27	TRBD1	.	TRBJ1-6	CASSLTGGGSPLHF	TGTGCCAGCAGTTTAACAGGGGGAGGTTCACCCCTCCACTTT
TRBV30	.	.	TRBJ1-2	CAWARQSQGYTF	TGTGCCTGGGCTCGACAGTCGCAAGGCTACACCTTC
TRBV18	TRBD1	.	TRBJ1-2	CASSPLRDRGGYTF	TGTGCCAGCTCACCACTCCGGGACAGGGGAGGCTACACCTTC
TRBV7-2	TRBD1	.	TRBJ1-3	CASSLARVRGPGNTIYF	TGTGCCAGCAGCTTAGCGCGGGTTAGGGGGCCCGGAAACACCATATATTTT
TRBV28	TRBD2	.	TRBJ2-1	CASKGSGRHEQFF	TGTGCCAGCAAGGGTAGCGGGAGACATGAGCAGTTCTTC
TRBV9	TRBD1	.	TRBJ1-4	CASSATGKNEKLFF	TGTGCCAGCAGCGCGACAGGGAAAAACGAAAAACTGTTTTTT
TRBV7-3	TRBD2	.	TRBJ2-5	CASSSYGVAGVETQYF	TGTGCCAGCAGCTCCTATGGGGTAGCGGGAGTGGAGACCCAGTACTTC
TRBV7-9	TRBD2	.	TRBJ2-1	CASSGTSALDAYNEQFF	TGTGCCAGCAGCGGGACTAGCGCCCTGGATGCCTACAATGAGCAGTTCTTC
TRBV9	.	.	TRBJ1-2	CASSPEQGFTYGYTF	TGTGCCAGCAGCCCAGAACAGGGTTTCACCTATGGCTACACCTTC
TRBV30	.	.	TRBJ1-1	CAWRNRFLEPNTEAFF	TGTGCCTGGAGGAACAGGTTCTTGGAACCTAACACTGAAGCTTTCTTT
TRBV11-3	.	.	TRBJ2-6	CASSFRGSSGANVLTF	TGTGCCAGCAGCTTTCGGGGAAGCTCTGGGGCCAACGTCCTGACTTTC
TRBV5-1	.	.	TRBJ2-5	CASSPRVAEYQETQYF	TGCGCCAGCAGCCCTCGTGTAGCGGAGTACCAAGAGACCCAGTACTTC
TRBV19	TRBD1	.	TRBJ1-3	CATRDRLAGGNTIYF	TGTGCCACCCGGGACAGGCTAGCAGGTGGAAACACCATATATTTT
TRBV30	.	.	TRBJ2-3	CAWSTLGRGMQYF	TGTGCCTGGAGTACCCTCGGTAGGGGGATGCAGTATTTT
TRBV29-1	.	few	TRBJ2-7	CSVRAAGRAYEQYF	TGCAGCGTTAGAGCGGCCGGCAGAGCCTACGAGCAGTACTTC
TRBV25-1	TRBD2	.	TRBJ2-5	CASQLAGGGETQYF	TGTGCCAGCCAATTGGCGGGAGGCGGAGAGACCCAGTACTTC
TRBV3-1/TRBV3-2	TRBD1	.	TRBJ1-2	CASSRQGRSYGYTF	TGTGCCAGCAGCAGACAGGGAAGGAGCTATGGCTACACCTTC